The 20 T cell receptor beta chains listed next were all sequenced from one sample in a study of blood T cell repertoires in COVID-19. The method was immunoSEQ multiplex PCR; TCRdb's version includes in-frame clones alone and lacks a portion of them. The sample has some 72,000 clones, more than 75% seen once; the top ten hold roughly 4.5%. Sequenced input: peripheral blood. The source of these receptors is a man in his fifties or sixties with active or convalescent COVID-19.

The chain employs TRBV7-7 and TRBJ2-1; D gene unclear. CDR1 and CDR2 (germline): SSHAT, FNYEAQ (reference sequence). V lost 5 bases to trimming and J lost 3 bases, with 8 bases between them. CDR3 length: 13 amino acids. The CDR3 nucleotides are TGTGCCAGCAGCCTAACCTTCTACAATGAGCAGTTCTTC. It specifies CASSLTFYNEQFF.

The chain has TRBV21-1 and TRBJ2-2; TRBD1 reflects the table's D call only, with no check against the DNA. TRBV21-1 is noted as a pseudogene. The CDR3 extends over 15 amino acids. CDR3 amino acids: CASSKGPTNTGELFF. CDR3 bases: TGTGCCAGCAGCAAAGGTCCCACGAACACCGGGGAGCTGTTTTTT.

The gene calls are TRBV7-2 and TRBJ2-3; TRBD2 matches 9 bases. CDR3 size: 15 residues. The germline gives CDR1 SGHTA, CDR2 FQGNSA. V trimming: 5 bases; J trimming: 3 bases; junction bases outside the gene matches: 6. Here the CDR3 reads CASSPAGLATDTQYF. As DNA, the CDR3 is TGTGCCAGCAGCCCCGCGGGACTAGCAACAGATACGCAGTATTTT.

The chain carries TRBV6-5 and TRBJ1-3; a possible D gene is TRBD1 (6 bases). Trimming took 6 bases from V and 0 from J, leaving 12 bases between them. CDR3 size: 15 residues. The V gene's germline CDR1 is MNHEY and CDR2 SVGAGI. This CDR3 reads CASSLGHFSGNTIYF. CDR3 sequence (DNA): TGTGCCAGCAGCCTGGGACATTTCTCTGGAAACACCATATATTTT.

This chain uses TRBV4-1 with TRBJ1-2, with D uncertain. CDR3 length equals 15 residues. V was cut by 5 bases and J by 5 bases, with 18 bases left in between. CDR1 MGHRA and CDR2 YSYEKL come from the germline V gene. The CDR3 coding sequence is TGCGCCAGCAGCTACGAGGGCGGTCTTGGGTATGGCTACACCTTC. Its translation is CASSYEGGLGYGYTF.

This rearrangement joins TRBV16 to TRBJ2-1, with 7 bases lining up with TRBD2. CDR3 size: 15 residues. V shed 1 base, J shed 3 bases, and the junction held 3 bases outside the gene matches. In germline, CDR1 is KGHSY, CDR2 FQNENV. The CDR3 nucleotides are TGTGCCAGCAGCCAATTTGGGACTAACTACAATGAGCAGTTCTTC. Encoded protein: CASSQFGTNYNEQFF.

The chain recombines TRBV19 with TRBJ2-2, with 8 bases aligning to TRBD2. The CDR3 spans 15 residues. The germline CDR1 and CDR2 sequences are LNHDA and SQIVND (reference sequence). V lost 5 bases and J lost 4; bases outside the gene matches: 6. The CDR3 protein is CASSLAGQITGELFF. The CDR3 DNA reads TGTGCCAGTAGTCTAGCGGGTCAGATCACCGGGGAGCTGTTTTTT.

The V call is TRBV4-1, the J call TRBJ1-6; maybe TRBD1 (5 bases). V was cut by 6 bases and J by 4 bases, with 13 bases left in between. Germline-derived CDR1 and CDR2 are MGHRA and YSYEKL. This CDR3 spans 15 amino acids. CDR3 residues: CASSSRVRYNSPLHF. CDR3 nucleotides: TGCGCCAGCAGTTCCAGGGTTAGGTATAATTCACCCCTCCACTTT.

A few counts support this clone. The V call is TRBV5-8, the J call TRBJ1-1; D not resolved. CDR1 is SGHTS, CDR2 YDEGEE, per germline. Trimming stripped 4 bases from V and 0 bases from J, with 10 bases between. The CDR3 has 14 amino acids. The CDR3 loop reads CASSQLVLNTEAFF. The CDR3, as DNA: TGTGCCAGCAGCCAACTTGTTCTGAACACTGAAGCTTTCTTT.

CDR3 in DNA: TGTGCCAGTAGTACCGGGACAGGGATATATGGCTACACCTTC. It yields the protein CASSTGTGIYGYTF. The chain combines TRBV19 with TRBJ1-2; 9 bases map to TRBD1. The CDR3 consists of 14 residues. CDR1 and CDR2 from the germline V gene are LNHDA and SQIVND (reference sequence). V shed 4 bases, J shed 5 bases, and the junction held 5 bases outside the gene matches.

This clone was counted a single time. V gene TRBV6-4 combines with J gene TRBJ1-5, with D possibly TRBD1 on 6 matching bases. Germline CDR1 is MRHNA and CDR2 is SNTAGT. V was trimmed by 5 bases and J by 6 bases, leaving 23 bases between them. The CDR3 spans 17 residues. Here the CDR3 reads CASSPGHPRIGGQPQHF. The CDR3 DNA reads TGTGCCAGCAGTCCAGGGCACCCTAGGATAGGGGGTCAGCCCCAGCATTTT.

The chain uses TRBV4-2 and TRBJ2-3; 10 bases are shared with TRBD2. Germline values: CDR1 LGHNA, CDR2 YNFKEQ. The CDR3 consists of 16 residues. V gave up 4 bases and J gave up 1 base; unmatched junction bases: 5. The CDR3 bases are TGTGCCAGCAGCCCACTAGCGGGGTCCCGCACAGATACGCAGTATTTT. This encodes CASSPLAGSRTDTQYF.

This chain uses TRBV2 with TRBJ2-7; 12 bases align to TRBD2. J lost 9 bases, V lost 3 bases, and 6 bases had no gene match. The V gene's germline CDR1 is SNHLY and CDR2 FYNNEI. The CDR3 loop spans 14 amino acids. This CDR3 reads CASSDGGLAGGQYV. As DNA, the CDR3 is TGTGCCAGCAGTGACGGGGGACTAGCGGGCGGGCAGTACGTC.

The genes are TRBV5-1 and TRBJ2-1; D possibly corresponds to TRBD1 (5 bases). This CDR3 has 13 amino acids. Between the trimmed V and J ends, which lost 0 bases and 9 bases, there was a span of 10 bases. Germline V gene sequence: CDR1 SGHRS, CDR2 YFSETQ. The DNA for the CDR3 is TGCGCCAGCAGCTTGGGCCTCAGGGTTGAGCAGTTCTTC. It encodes CASSLGLRVEQFF.

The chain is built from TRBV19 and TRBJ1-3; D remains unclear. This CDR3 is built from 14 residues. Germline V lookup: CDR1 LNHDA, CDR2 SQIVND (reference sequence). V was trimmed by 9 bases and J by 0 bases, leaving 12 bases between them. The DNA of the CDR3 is TGTGCCAGCCGAAAAGACTTCTCTGGAAACACCATATATTTT. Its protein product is CASRKDFSGNTIYF.

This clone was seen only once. The CDR3 is CASSFQGATDTQYF. The DNA of the CDR3 is TGCGCCAGCAGCTTCCAGGGGGCCACAGATACGCAGTATTTT. The chain joins TRBV5-1 to TRBJ2-3; 8 bases are shared with TRBD1. The CDR3 contains 14 residues. CDR1 and CDR2 from the germline V gene are SGHRS and YFSETQ. V shed 2 bases, J shed 2 bases, and the junction held 1 base outside the gene matches. The full variable domain, completed using reference TRBV5-1 and TRBJ2-3, is KAGVTQTPRYLIKTRGQQVTLSCSPISGHRSVSWYQQTPGQGLQFLFEYFSETQRNKGNFPGRFSGRQFSNSRSEMNVSTLELGDSALYLCASSFQGATDTQYFGPGTRLTVL.

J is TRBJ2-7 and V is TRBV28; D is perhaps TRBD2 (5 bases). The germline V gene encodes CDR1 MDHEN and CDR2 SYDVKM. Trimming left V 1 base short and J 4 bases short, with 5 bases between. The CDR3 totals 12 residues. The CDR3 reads CASSLSGYEQYV. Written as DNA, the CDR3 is TGTGCCAGCAGTTTATCGGGGTACGAGCAGTACGTC.

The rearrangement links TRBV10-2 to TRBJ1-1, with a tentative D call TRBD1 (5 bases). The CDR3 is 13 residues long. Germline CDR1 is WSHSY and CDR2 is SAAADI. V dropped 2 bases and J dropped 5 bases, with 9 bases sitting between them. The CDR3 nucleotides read TGCGCCAGCAGTGAGAGGGGAGGTACTGAAGCTTTCTTT. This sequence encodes CASSERGGTEAFF.

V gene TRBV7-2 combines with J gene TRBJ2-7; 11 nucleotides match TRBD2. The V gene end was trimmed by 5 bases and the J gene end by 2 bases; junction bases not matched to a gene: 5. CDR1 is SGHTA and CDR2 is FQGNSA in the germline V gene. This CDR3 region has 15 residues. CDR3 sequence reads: CASSTRLAGTYEQYF. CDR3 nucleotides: TGTGCCAGCAGCACCAGACTAGCGGGAACCTACGAGCAGTACTTC. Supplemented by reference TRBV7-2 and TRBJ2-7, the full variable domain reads GAGVSQSPSNKVTEKGKDVELRCDPISGHTALYWYRQSLGQGLEFLIYFQGNSAPDKSGLPSDRFSAERTGGSVSTLTIQRTQQEDSAVYLCASSTRLAGTYEQYFGPGTRLTVT.

In DNA form, the CDR3 reads TGTGCCAGCAGCCTGAACCGACTAGCGGGGGAGGTGGATACGCAGTATTTT. Its translation is CASSLNRLAGEVDTQYF. The rearrangement links TRBV21-1 to TRBJ2-3; the listed D gene, TRBD2, was not tested against the DNA. TRBV21-1 is a known pseudogene. The CDR3 sequence is 17 residues long.